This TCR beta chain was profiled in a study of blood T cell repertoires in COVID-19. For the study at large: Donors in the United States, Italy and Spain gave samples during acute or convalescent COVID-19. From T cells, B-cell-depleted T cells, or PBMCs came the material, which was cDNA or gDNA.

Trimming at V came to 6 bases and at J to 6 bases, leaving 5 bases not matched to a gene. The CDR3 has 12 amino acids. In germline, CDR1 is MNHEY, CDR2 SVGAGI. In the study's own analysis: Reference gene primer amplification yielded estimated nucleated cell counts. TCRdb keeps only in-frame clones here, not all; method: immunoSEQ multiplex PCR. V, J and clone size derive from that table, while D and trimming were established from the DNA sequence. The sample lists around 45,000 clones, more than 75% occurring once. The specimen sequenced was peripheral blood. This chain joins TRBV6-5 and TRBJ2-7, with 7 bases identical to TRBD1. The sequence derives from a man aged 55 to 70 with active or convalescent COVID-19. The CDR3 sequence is CASSPTGLEQYF. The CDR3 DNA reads TGTGCCAGCAGCCCGACAGGGCTCGAGCAGTACTTC.